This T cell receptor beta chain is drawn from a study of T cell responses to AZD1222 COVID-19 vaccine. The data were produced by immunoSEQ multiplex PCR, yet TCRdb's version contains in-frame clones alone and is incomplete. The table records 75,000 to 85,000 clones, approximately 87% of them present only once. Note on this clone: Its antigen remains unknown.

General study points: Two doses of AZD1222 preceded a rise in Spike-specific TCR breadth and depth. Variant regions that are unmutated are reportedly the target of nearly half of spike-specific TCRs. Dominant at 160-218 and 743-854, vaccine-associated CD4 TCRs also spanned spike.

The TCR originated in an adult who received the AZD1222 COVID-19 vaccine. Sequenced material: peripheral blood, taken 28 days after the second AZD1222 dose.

CDR3 sequence: CASSPLEGSYEQYF. The CDR3 DNA sequence: TGTGCCAGCTCCCCTCTCGAGGGTTCCTACGAGCAGTACTTC. The chain has TRBV18 and TRBJ2-7; TRBD2 might be the D (5 bases). The V and J ends lost 6 bases and 1 base respectively, with 13 bases between them. CDR3 size: 14 residues. CDR1 KGHSH and CDR2 LQKENI come from the germline V gene.